Here is one T cell receptor beta chain with its context. Its target is not known. This sample was taken from a study of cytomegalovirus exposure and HLA in healthy donors. Overall study findings and caveats: The CMV antigen specificity of a few CMV-associated chains was confirmed through in vitro analysis.

Looked up from germline, CDR1 is SGHDN and CDR2 is FVKESK. Between the trimmed V and J ends, which lost 4 bases and 0 bases, there was a span of 13 bases. The CDR3 is 16 residues long. Primers: 60 Vbeta forward and 13 Jbeta reverse. Measured with immunoSEQ multiplex PCR; TCRdb has only the in-frame clones, and not every one. The table has roughly 150,000 clones, around 85% seen once. The chain is built from TRBV14 and TRBJ2-1, with D tentatively TRBD1 (6 bases). Sequencing input: PBMCs. This sequence was found in a boy under 10 years old in good health and CMV-seronegative. CDR3 region: CASSLSRGSSYNEQFF. The CDR3 DNA reads as TGTGCCAGCAGCCTGTCCAGGGGAAGCTCCTACAATGAGCAGTTCTTC.